The entry below describes one T cell receptor beta chain. Which antigen it targets is not known. No much larger clone is present one base from it, and per-base qualities are unavailable. V and J are truncated by 6 bases and 2 bases respectively, leaving an intervening sequence of 14 bases. The CDR3, from cysteine to phenylalanine, totals 15 residues. Just the 45-base CDR3 DNA is kept, in frame starting at base 1. Taken from the germline V gene, the CDR1 and CDR2 loops are LGHNA and YNFKEQ. Genomic DNA was extracted from sorted cells for sequencing of the TCRbeta CDR3 region. TCRbeta CDR3 regions were sequenced using the immunoSEQ Assay. TCRdb took over this immuneACCESS table, retaining in-frame rearrangements with V and J assigned. Such tables are incomplete; in checked studies, under half of the missing clones stem from an unresolved V gene, and the remainder is unexplained. This sample has 85,000 to 95,000 clones in its table, and around nine tenths of those were observed once. The ten biggest clones cover 2.6% of the sample.

Patients with a history of autoimmune disease or receiving systemic immunosuppression were excluded from the trial. Peripheral blood for TCR sequencing was collected from all dose cohorts at baseline, on cycle 4 day 1, and on cycle 7 day 1. Samples were obtained from an open-label, multicenter, first-in-human phase I dose-escalation trial of ivuxolimab. Adults with locally advanced or metastatic melanoma, renal cell carcinoma, hepatocellular carcinoma or head and neck squamous cell carcinoma were enrolled in the trial. Before TCR sequencing, CD4+ T cells and CD8+ T cells from peripheral blood were sorted into separate populations. These data originate in a study of OX40 agonist ivuxolimab in advanced cancers. Background for the entire study: Ivuxolimab, which targeted the costimulatory receptor OX40 (CD134), was an agonistic, fully human IgG2 monoclonal antibody. Of the roughly 53 patients in dose escalation, some 20 had hepatocellular carcinoma, around 15 had melanoma, 9 had renal cell carcinoma and 9 had head and neck cancer. Three dose-escalation patients achieved partial responses, one with hepatocellular carcinoma and two with cutaneous melanoma. A male proportion of approximately 83% and a mean age of around 60 years, ranging from about 23 to 90, were recorded for the dose-escalation cohort. Prior anti-PD-1, anti-PD-L1 or anti-CTLA-4 therapy was permitted, and checkpoint inhibitors had been received by roughly 40% of dose-escalation patients. Peripheral TCRbeta sequencing was intended to test whether TCR sequence diversity was altered and clonal T-cell expansion was caused by ivuxolimab. Intravenous ivuxolimab was administered to patients every 2 weeks at six dose levels: 0.01, 0.1, 0.3, 1.5, 3 and 10 mg/kg. The paper covers the monotherapy dose-escalation part of the phase I ivuxolimab trial, which included N ≈ 50 patients.

What the authors observed across the whole study: On average, CD8+ T cells showed more expanded clones than CD4+ T cells after ivuxolimab. At doses of 0.1 to 3.0 mg/kg, clonal expansion of both CD4+ and CD8+ blood T cells was observed from baseline to week 6. Low levels of normalized T-cell clonal expansion were also seen in some patients who did not respond. In partial responders in the 0.1-3.0 mg/kg groups, normalized peripheral clonal expansion was found to be among the lowest, especially among CD8+ T cells. Which antigens the clonally expanded peripheral T cells were specific for was not determined.

The TCR sequence derives from an adult with an advanced solid tumor such as melanoma, head and neck, liver or kidney cancer. The sample in question was CD4+ or CD8+ T cells sorted from blood, obtained in a trial of the OX40 agonist ivuxolimab. The sequence is built from TRBV4-2 and TRBJ2-1; the D region possibly corresponds to TRBD1 (5 bases align). CDR3 sequence: CASRTGSGAYNEQFF. DNA sequence: TGTGCCAGCAGAACAGGTTCCGGCGCCTACAATGAGCAGTTCTTC.